One and the same sample provided the 9 T cell receptor beta chains below, sequenced in a study of CD8+CD57+ T cells in acquired aplastic anemia. Whoever was chosen for sequencing had shown CD8+CD57+ cell expansion by flow cytometry. Using genomic DNA as the template, TCR beta VDJ and CDR3 profiling was carried out. TCRdb re-called the reads with MiXCR, one entry per CDR3 protein. Of 260,000 or so distinct CDR3 sequences in the sample, around 43% were seen once. Sequencing input: sorted CD4+, CD8+, or CD8+CD57+ T cells (not recorded which) from PBMCs. These receptors all stem from a human donor with aplastic anemia.

Regarding this clonotype: The conserved phenylalanine or tryptophan is not found at the CDR3 terminus, so this likely reflects a read error. The CDR3: CASSLATGPYEQYL. The CDR3, as DNA: TGTGCCAGCAGCTTGGCCACAGGGCCCTACGAGCAGTACTTA. The chain is built from TRBV25-1 and TRBJ2-7, with a possible D match to TRBD1 (6 bases). Germline values: CDR1 MGHDK, CDR2 SYGVNS. This CDR3 is built from 14 residues. V lost 6 bases and J lost 2, with 14 bases in between.

This clonotype occurred many times. The rearrangement links TRBV11-3 to TRBJ2-7; 7 nucleotides align to TRBD2. The CDR3 covers 13 residues. V shed 5 bases, J shed 2 bases, and the junction held 3 bases outside the gene matches. CDR1 is SGHNT and CDR2 is YENEEA in the germline V gene. Here the CDR3 reads CASSKGLAYEQYF. The CDR3, as DNA: TGTGCCAGCAGCAAAGGACTAGCCTACGAGCAGTACTTC.

This chain connects TRBV19 to TRBJ1-1, with D uncertain. V gave up 3 bases and J gave up 3 bases, with 8 bases separating them. Germline lookup yields CDR1 LNHDA and CDR2 SQIVND (reference sequence). This CDR3 spans 13 amino acids. For the CDR3, the DNA is TGTGCCAGTAGTATTTTTGGGGACACTGAAGCTTTCTTT. Protein product: CASSIFGDTEAFF.

This clonotype was observed at least ten times. The chain employs TRBV6-4 and TRBJ2-1; 10 nucleotides line up with TRBD1. The V gene end was trimmed by 2 bases and the J gene end by 5 bases; junction bases not matched to a gene: 6. The germline V gene has CDR1 MRHNA and CDR2 SNTAGT. The CDR3 length is 16 residues. CDR3 amino acids: CASSDEPGQGNNEQFF. The CDR3 DNA reads TGTGCCAGCAGTGACGAGCCGGGACAGGGGAACAATGAGCAGTTCTTC.

This sequence joins TRBV5-1 and TRBJ1-2; D might be TRBD1 (5 bases). There are 15 residues in the CDR3. Trimming removed 2 bases from V and 4 bases from J, with 15 bases in between. Germline CDR1 and CDR2: SGHRS and YFSETQ. CDR3 bases: TGCGCCAGCAGCTTCCAGGGTCGGGATGGCTATGGCTACACCTTC. Residues: CASSFQGRDGYGYTF.

This clonotype occurred many times. V usage is TRBV10-2 and J usage is TRBJ2-3; D remains ambiguous. Germline V CDR1 and CDR2: WSHSY, SAAADI. This CDR3 is 10 amino acids long. Trimming cost V 7 bases and J 3 bases, with 2 bases left between them. The CDR3 DNA reads as TGCGCCAGCATGACAGATACGCAGTATTTT. Protein: CASMTDTQYF.

The rearrangement uses TRBV30 and TRBJ1-1; D ambiguous. V dropped 1 base and J dropped 2 bases, with 14 bases sitting between them. The CDR3 runs to 15 residues. Germline CDR1 GTSNPN, CDR2 SVGIG (reference sequence). CDR3 in DNA: TGTGCCTGGAGTGGCTTACTGGGGATCAACACTGAAGCTTTCTTT. Amino acids: CAWSGLLGINTEAFF.

In this sample, this clonotype turned up many times. The chain combines TRBV4-3 with TRBJ1-2; tentative D call: TRBD1 (5 bases). V was cut by 0 bases and J by 2 bases, with 10 bases left in between. CDR3 length: 15 amino acids. The germline V gene has CDR1 LGHNA and CDR2 YSLEER. The CDR3 region has the DNA TGCGCCAGCAGCCAAGAAGTCAGGGAAAACTATGGCTACACCTTC. Translation gives CASSQEVRENYGYTF.

Of note for this clonotype: The junction departs from germline at one end; a sequencing error may be responsible. The chain couples TRBV10-3 to TRBJ2-3; 8 bases are shared with TRBD1. Per germline, CDR1 ENHRY and CDR2 SYGVKD. This CDR3 comprises 16 residues. The CDR3 here is CASSYIGGQGTDTQYF. The CDR3 DNA follows: TGTGCCAGCAGTTACATCGGGGGACAGGGCACAGATACGCAGTATTTT.